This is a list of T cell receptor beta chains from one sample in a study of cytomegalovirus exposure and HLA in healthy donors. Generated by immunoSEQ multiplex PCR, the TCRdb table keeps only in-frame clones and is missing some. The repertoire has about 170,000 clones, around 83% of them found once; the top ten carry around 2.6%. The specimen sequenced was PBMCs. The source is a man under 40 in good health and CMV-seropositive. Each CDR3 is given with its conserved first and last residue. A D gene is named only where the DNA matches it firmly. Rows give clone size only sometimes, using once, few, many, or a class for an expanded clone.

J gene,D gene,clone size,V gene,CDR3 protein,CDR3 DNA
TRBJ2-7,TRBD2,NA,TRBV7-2,CASSQAGAGFREQYF,TGTGCCAGCAGCCAAGCGGGAGCCGGCTTCCGGGAGCAGTACTTC
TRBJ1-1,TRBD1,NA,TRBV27,CASSLKGANTEAFF,TGTGCCAGCAGTTTAAAGGGGGCGAACACTGAAGCTTTCTTT
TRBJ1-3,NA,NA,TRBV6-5,CASSYGGAYGNTIYF,TGTGCCAGCAGTTACGGGGGCGCGTATGGAAACACCATATATTTT
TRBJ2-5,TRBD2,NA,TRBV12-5,CASGLVTGSGEETQYF,TGTGCTAGTGGTTTGGTAACCGGGAGCGGGGAAGAGACCCAGTACTTC
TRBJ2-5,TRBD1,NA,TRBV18,CASSRDRQQETQYF,TGTGCCAGCTCGCGGGACAGGCAGCAAGAGACCCAGTACTTC
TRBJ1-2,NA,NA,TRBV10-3,CAISEVGSSYGYTF,TGTGCCATCAGTGAGGTCGGGTCCAGCTATGGCTACACCTTC
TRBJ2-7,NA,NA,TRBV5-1,CASSLSSTASYEQYF,TGCGCCAGCAGCTTGAGTAGTACCGCCTCCTACGAGCAGTACTTC
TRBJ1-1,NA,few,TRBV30,CALGGASTEAFF,TGTGCCCTCGGAGGGGCGAGCACTGAAGCTTTCTTT
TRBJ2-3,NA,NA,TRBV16,CASSQTDLFTQYF,TGTGCCAGCAGCCAGACAGACCTGTTTACGCAGTATTTT
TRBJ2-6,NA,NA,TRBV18,CASRAGANVLTF,TGTGCCAGTCGGGCTGGGGCCAACGTCCTGACTTTC
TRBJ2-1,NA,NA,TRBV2,CASKQGTYNEQFF,TGTGCCAGCAAACAGGGCACCTACAATGAGCAGTTCTTC
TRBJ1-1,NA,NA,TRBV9,CASSALTGRTEAFF,TGTGCCAGCAGCGCACTGACAGGAAGAACTGAAGCTTTCTTT
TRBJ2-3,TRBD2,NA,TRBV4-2,CASSPEPRLAGGVADTQYF,TGTGCCAGCAGCCCAGAGCCCCGACTAGCGGGAGGGGTCGCAGATACGCAGTATTTT
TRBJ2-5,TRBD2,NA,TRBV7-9,CASSSGLAKETQYF,TGTGCCAGCAGCTCGGGACTAGCGAAGGAGACCCAGTACTTC
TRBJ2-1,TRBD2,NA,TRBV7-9,CASSLEGGAHEQFF,TGTGCCAGCAGCTTAGAGGGAGGGGCCCATGAGCAGTTCTTC
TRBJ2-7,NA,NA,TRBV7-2,CASSFVTGSYEQYF,TGTGCCAGCAGCTTCGTGACAGGCTCCTACGAGCAGTACTTC
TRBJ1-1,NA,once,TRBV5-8,CASSSWGGREAFF,TGTGCCAGCAGCTCATGGGGGGGGAGAGAAGCTTTCTTT
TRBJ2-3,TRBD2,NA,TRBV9,CASSAPGREGRDTQYF,TGTGCCAGCAGCGCCCCTGGACGGGAGGGCCGAGATACGCAGTATTTT
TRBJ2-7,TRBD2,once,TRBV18,CASSRQGLAGNYEQYF,TGTGCCAGCTCACGGCAGGGACTAGCGGGGAACTACGAGCAGTACTTC
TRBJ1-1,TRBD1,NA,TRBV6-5,CASSGDRVTEAFF,TGTGCCAGCAGTGGGGACAGGGTTACTGAAGCTTTCTTT
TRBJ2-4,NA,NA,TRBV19,CASSAGLNKNIQYF,TGTGCCAGTAGCGCAGGGCTTAATAAAAACATTCAGTACTTC
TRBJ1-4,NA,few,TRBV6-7,CASSLQVATNEKLFF,TGTGCCAGCAGCCTTCAGGTTGCAACTAATGAAAAACTGTTTTTT